The rows below give T cell receptor beta chains drawn from one sample of a study of CD8 T cell repertoires and HIV-1 epitope variants. No antigens are known for them. Libraries were prepared by immunoSEQ multiplex PCR; TCRdb keeps only in-frame clonotypes and omits some of them. The table has several thousand clones, around 64% seen once. The source material was cultured CD8+ T cells derived from PBMCs. These receptors were taken from a male donor with HIV. Each CDR3 is given with its conserved first and last residue. The D gene is left open where the match is weak. The size of a clone is reported for some rows only, either as once, few or many, or as a class for expanded clones.

abundance: NA; v_gene: TRBV15; j_gene: TRBJ2-2; d_gene: NA; CDR3nt: TGTGCCACCAGCAGGGACTACCTCACCGGGGAGCTGTTTTTT; CDR3aa: CATSRDYLTGELFF
abundance: NA; v_gene: TRBV27; j_gene: TRBJ1-4; d_gene: TRBD1; CDR3nt: TGTGCCAGCAGTACAAGGACAGGGGGCTCCGTGACTAATGAAAAACTGTTTTTT; CDR3aa: CASSTRTGGSVTNEKLFF
abundance: NA; v_gene: TRBV6-1; j_gene: TRBJ2-3; d_gene: NA; CDR3nt: TGTGCCAGCACCTCTAGCACAGATACGCAGTATTTT; CDR3aa: CASTSSTDTQYF
abundance: NA; v_gene: TRBV28; j_gene: TRBJ2-4; d_gene: NA; CDR3nt: TGTGCCAGCAGTTTATACTCACAGAACGCCAAAAACATTCAGTACTTC; CDR3aa: CASSLYSQNAKNIQYF
abundance: NA; v_gene: TRBV7-8; j_gene: TRBJ2-7; d_gene: NA; CDR3nt: TGTGCCAGCAGCTTAGCCCCATTCTGGGCCGACGAGCAGTACTTC; CDR3aa: CASSLAPFWADEQYF
abundance: large; v_gene: TRBV7-9; j_gene: TRBJ1-5; d_gene: NA; CDR3nt: TGTGCCAGCAGAGCGGGGACTCAGCCCCAGCATTTT; CDR3aa: CASRAGTQPQHF
abundance: large; v_gene: TRBV27; j_gene: TRBJ2-7; d_gene: NA; CDR3nt: TGTGCCAGCAGTGTATCCTCCGGGACGGTGTCCTACGAGCAGTACTTC; CDR3aa: CASSVSSGTVSYEQYF
abundance: few; v_gene: TRBV6-1; j_gene: TRBJ2-7; d_gene: TRBD1; CDR3nt: TGTGCTACTGGGGACAGGGGCTACGAGCAGTACTTC; CDR3aa: CATGDRGYEQYF
abundance: NA; v_gene: TRBV29-1; j_gene: TRBJ1-3; d_gene: NA; CDR3nt: TGCAGCGTAATGGACTGGAGCTCTGGAAACACCATATATTTT; CDR3aa: CSVMDWSSGNTIYF
abundance: NA; v_gene: TRBV14; j_gene: TRBJ2-5; d_gene: NA; CDR3nt: TGTGCCAGCAGCCAAAGGTGGAGGGGCGCGGGGATAGAGACCCAGTACTTC; CDR3aa: CASSQRWRGAGIETQYF
abundance: NA; v_gene: TRBV2; j_gene: TRBJ2-2; d_gene: TRBD2; CDR3nt: TGTGCCAGCAGTGCCGAGAGCGGGAGGTACACCGGGGAGCTGTTTTTT; CDR3aa: CASSAESGRYTGELFF
abundance: NA; v_gene: TRBV5-6; j_gene: TRBJ1-1; d_gene: NA; CDR3nt: TGTGCCAGCACCGCCGGGACCGAATTCATGAACACTGAAGCTTTCTTT; CDR3aa: CASTAGTEFMNTEAFF
abundance: NA; v_gene: TRBV5-6; j_gene: TRBJ2-2; d_gene: TRBD1; CDR3nt: TGTGCCAGCAGCAGTCGACAGGGGAACACCGGGGAGCTGTTTTTT; CDR3aa: CASSSRQGNTGELFF
abundance: few; v_gene: TRBV7-9; j_gene: TRBJ2-1; d_gene: TRBD2; CDR3nt: TGTGCCAGCACCGGAGGCGGGAGATCTGAGAATGAGCAGTTCTTC; CDR3aa: CASTGGGRSENEQFF
abundance: NA; v_gene: TRBV7-2; j_gene: TRBJ2-1; d_gene: TRBD2; CDR3nt: TGTGCCAGCAGCTTATCGAGGGGTTTAGCGGGGGCGAGGAACAATGAGCAGTTCTTC; CDR3aa: CASSLSRGLAGARNNEQFF
abundance: NA; v_gene: TRBV15; j_gene: TRBJ2-1; d_gene: TRBD2; CDR3nt: TGTGCCACCAGCAGAGAGACTAGCGGATACAATGAGCAGTTCTTC; CDR3aa: CATSRETSGYNEQFF
abundance: NA; v_gene: TRBV7-6; j_gene: TRBJ1-4; d_gene: NA; CDR3nt: TGTGCCAGCAGCTCAACTTTGTGGGGGCGGGACAAACTGTTTTTT; CDR3aa: CASSSTLWGRDKLFF
abundance: few; v_gene: TRBV5-5; j_gene: TRBJ2-1; d_gene: TRBD2; CDR3nt: TGTGCCAGCAGCGTAGCGGGAGGCCCCCCCTACAATGAGCAGTTCTTC; CDR3aa: CASSVAGGPPYNEQFF
abundance: NA; v_gene: TRBV29-1; j_gene: TRBJ1-3; d_gene: NA; CDR3nt: TGCAGCGTTCACTCTGGAAACACCATATATTTT; CDR3aa: CSVHSGNTIYF
abundance: NA; v_gene: TRBV5-1; j_gene: TRBJ2-7; d_gene: TRBD2; CDR3nt: TGCGCCAGCACCGAAACGGGAGGGTCCTACGAGCAGTACTTC; CDR3aa: CASTETGGSYEQYF
abundance: NA; v_gene: TRBV4-1; j_gene: TRBJ2-6; d_gene: TRBD1; CDR3nt: TGCGCCAGCAGCCAAGAGGACAGGGAGTACTCTGGGGCCAACGTCCTGACTTTC; CDR3aa: CASSQEDREYSGANVLTF
abundance: NA; v_gene: TRBV29-1; j_gene: TRBJ1-4; d_gene: NA; CDR3nt: TGCAGCGTTACAGGCTTGAGAGGTGAAAAACTGTTTTTT; CDR3aa: CSVTGLRGEKLFF
abundance: once; v_gene: TRBV5-5; j_gene: TRBJ2-2; d_gene: NA; CDR3nt: TGTGCCAGCAGCTTATGGGGGGACTCCGGGGAGCTGTTTTTT; CDR3aa: CASSLWGDSGELFF
abundance: NA; v_gene: TRBV6-5; j_gene: TRBJ1-1; d_gene: NA; CDR3nt: TGTGCCAGCAGTTACTTCGGAGACACTGAAGCTTTCTTT; CDR3aa: CASSYFGDTEAFF
abundance: NA; v_gene: TRBV7-3; j_gene: TRBJ2-2; d_gene: NA; CDR3nt: TGTGCCAGCAGCCTTATCAGGGGGGCGAACACCGGGGAGCTGTTTTTT; CDR3aa: CASSLIRGANTGELFF
abundance: NA; v_gene: TRBV25-1; j_gene: TRBJ2-3; d_gene: NA; CDR3nt: TGTGCCACCGAATTCAATACGCAGTATTTT; CDR3aa: CATEFNTQYF
abundance: once; v_gene: TRBV5-6; j_gene: TRBJ1-5; d_gene: TRBD1; CDR3nt: TGTGCCAGCAGCCCCTGGGGACAGGGGGGTCAGCCCCAGCATTTT; CDR3aa: CASSPWGQGGQPQHF
abundance: NA; v_gene: TRBV29-1; j_gene: TRBJ1-1; d_gene: NA; CDR3nt: TGCAGCGTTGTCACACATTCGGACACTGAAGCTTTCTTT; CDR3aa: CSVVTHSDTEAFF
abundance: NA; v_gene: TRBV6-4; j_gene: TRBJ2-3; d_gene: NA; CDR3nt: TGTGCCAGCAGTGAAGTGGTGGGCACAGATACGCAGTATTTT; CDR3aa: CASSEVVGTDTQYF
abundance: NA; v_gene: TRBV18; j_gene: TRBJ2-1; d_gene: TRBD2; CDR3nt: TGTGCCAGCTCATCTAATCGGGGGGGCCTCTCCTACAATGAGCAGTTCTTC; CDR3aa: CASSSNRGGLSYNEQFF
abundance: NA; v_gene: TRBV14; j_gene: TRBJ2-2; d_gene: TRBD1; CDR3nt: TGTGCCAGCAGCCAAGTTTTACGGACAGGGGAAACCGGGGAGCTGTTTTTT; CDR3aa: CASSQVLRTGETGELFF
abundance: NA; v_gene: TRBV27; j_gene: TRBJ2-7; d_gene: TRBD1; CDR3nt: TGTGCCAGCAGCCTGGGACAGTCCTACGAGCAGTACTTC; CDR3aa: CASSLGQSYEQYF
abundance: NA; v_gene: TRBV5-4; j_gene: TRBJ1-4; d_gene: TRBD1; CDR3nt: TGTGCCAGCAGCCAAATGAGACAGGGCAGGGCTAATGAAAAACTGTTTTTT; CDR3aa: CASSQMRQGRANEKLFF
abundance: NA; v_gene: TRBV6-5; j_gene: TRBJ1-2; d_gene: TRBD1; CDR3nt: TGTGCCAGCAGGACAGGGAGTGGCTACACCTTC; CDR3aa: CASRTGSGYTF
abundance: few; v_gene: TRBV7-7; j_gene: TRBJ2-5; d_gene: NA; CDR3nt: TGTGCCAGCAGCCAGGGGGGGGCTGTACAAGAGACCCAGTACTTC; CDR3aa: CASSQGGAVQETQYF
abundance: medium-sized; v_gene: TRBV27; j_gene: TRBJ1-4; d_gene: NA; CDR3nt: TGTGCCAGCAGTCCCCTAGCGGCAGGGTCTAATGAAAAACTGTTTTTT; CDR3aa: CASSPLAAGSNEKLFF
abundance: NA; v_gene: TRBV7-2; j_gene: TRBJ2-5; d_gene: TRBD1; CDR3nt: TGTGCCAGCAGTAACTACCGGGACAGGGATTTGTTTGGAGAGACCCAGTACTTC; CDR3aa: CASSNYRDRDLFGETQYF
abundance: few; v_gene: TRBV5-4; j_gene: TRBJ1-2; d_gene: TRBD1; CDR3nt: TGTGCCAGCAGCTTGGAGGGGGCGGTCTATGGCTACACCTTC; CDR3aa: CASSLEGAVYGYTF
abundance: once; v_gene: TRBV21-1; j_gene: TRBJ2-3; d_gene: NA; CDR3nt: TGTGCCAGCAGCAAAAACGGGGCTGTCACAGTGGGGACAGATACGCAGTATTTT; CDR3aa: CASSKNGAVTVGTDTQYF
abundance: once; v_gene: TRBV5-1; j_gene: TRBJ2-3; d_gene: NA; CDR3nt: TGCGCCAGCAGCCCCCCCTCCGCGACAGTTAGCACAGATACGCAGTATTTT; CDR3aa: CASSPPSATVSTDTQYF
abundance: NA; v_gene: TRBV9; j_gene: TRBJ2-4; d_gene: NA; CDR3nt: TGTGCCAGCAGTCTAGACGTAGCCAAAAACATTCAGTACTTC; CDR3aa: CASSLDVAKNIQYF